The subject of this entry is one TCR beta chain. Its antigen is not known. Time point noted: week 47, end of study. Every vaccination contained 300 ug of the mutant IDH1 20-mer peptide and was paired with topical imiquimod. Libraries were prepared by immunoSEQ multiplex PCR; TCRdb keeps only in-frame clonotypes and omits some of them. The data hold approximately 50,000 clones, with around 83% observed a single time. This entry comes from a study of a mutant IDH1 vaccine in newly diagnosed glioma. The CDR3 loop spans 15 amino acids. Germline CDR1 is LGHNA and CDR2 is YSLEER. Between the trimmed V and J ends, which lost 0 bases and 6 bases, there was a span of 15 bases.

The sequenced sample was PBMCs, obtained from a glioma patient whose treatment included an IDH1 peptide vaccine. V gene TRBV4-3 combines with J gene TRBJ2-7; D might be TRBD2 (5 bases). The sequence was collected from a woman aged 50 to 60 with glioma. The CDR3 reads CASSQEFGGQSEQYF. CDR3 nucleotide sequence: TGCGCCAGCAGCCAAGAGTTTGGCGGGCAGAGCGAGCAGTACTTC.